This TCR beta chain was found in a study of T cell repertoires in cytomegalovirus infection. The overall study: Recently identified HLA-C-restricted CMV epitopes and well-studied HLA-B-restricted CMV epitopes were used by the study.

Germline CDR1 reads SGHVS; CDR2 reads FNYEAQ. The CDR3 contains 16 residues. The J segment lost 0 bases and the V segment lost 1 base, leaving 5 bases of the junction unmatched. General study points: In two of eight donors, the top clonotype was HLA-C-restricted CMV-specific.

This clonotype was observed at least ten times. The target antigen is unknown. TCRdb itself ran the reads through MiXCR, one entry per CDR3 protein. The table records 300,000 or so distinct CDR3 sequences, 20% to 25% of them present only once. The input for sequencing was cultured PBMCs, taken from culture after CMV antigen stimulation. The receptor's source is a human donor in good health (CMV status not recorded). Some clones in this sample may be carry-over from other donors' samples. The genes are TRBV7-6 and TRBJ2-5; 7 positions match TRBD2. The CDR3 sequence is CASSLGSGTYQETQYF. The CDR3 bases are TGTGCCAGCAGCTTAGGAAGCGGGACGTACCAAGAGACCCAGTACTTC.